The rows below give T cell receptor beta chains drawn from one sample of a study of shared clonotypes between healthy human individuals. The repertoire was sequenced with immunoSEQ multiplex PCR; TCRdb's copy has only in-frame clones and lacks some. The table includes 97,000 or so clones, roughly 50% detected once. Sequenced sample: PBMCs. The receptors were sampled from a woman aged 40 to 55 in good health. Some clones in this sample may be carry-over from other donors' samples. Each CDR3 is given with its conserved first and last residue. The D gene is left open where the match is weak. The size field is filled for only some rows; it gives once, few, many or a size class.

>TRBV5-1|TRBJ2-7|TRBD2|NA
TGCGCCAGCAGCTTGATGGGGCGGGAGAACGAGCAGTACTTC
CASSLMGRENEQYF
>TRBV28|TRBJ1-2|TRBD1|NA
TGTGCCAGCAGTTTATTTGGACAGGGGACATTGGGCTATGGCTACACCTTC
CASSLFGQGTLGYGYTF
>TRBV7-8|TRBJ2-1|TRBD2|NA
TGTGCCAGCAGCCTTCGGGAGGGCCCCTACAATGAGCAGTTCTTC
CASSLREGPYNEQFF
>TRBV6-5|TRBJ1-5|NA|few
TGTGCCAGCAGACCCGGAGCTTTCAGTCAGCCCCAGCATTTT
CASRPGAFSQPQHF
>TRBV4-3|TRBJ2-5|NA|NA
TGCGCCAGCAGCCTACAGACAGCGCCCCAGGAGACCCAGTACTTC
CASSLQTAPQETQYF
>TRBV5-1|TRBJ2-3|NA|few
TGCGCCAGCAGCTTGTGGGGAGGAGATACGCAGTATTTT
CASSLWGGDTQYF
>TRBV2|TRBJ2-1|NA|NA
TGTGCCAGCAGTGCCCGGCTAGCGTCCTACAATGAGCAGTTCTTC
CASSARLASYNEQFF
>TRBV5-6|TRBJ2-5|NA|NA
TGTGCCAGCAGCTTGGGGCGGAGAGGAGAGACCCAGTACTTC
CASSLGRRGETQYF
>TRBV5-4|TRBJ2-5|TRBD2|many
TGTGCCAGCAGCCCGACTAGCGGAGAGACCCAGTACTTC
CASSPTSGETQYF
>TRBV29-1|TRBJ2-5|TRBD1|NA
TGCAGCGTTGAAAGGGACAGCCAAGAGACCCAGTACTTC
CSVERDSQETQYF
>TRBV7-9|TRBJ1-1|NA|NA
TGTGCCAGCACCTTTAAGAGAGGCACTGAAGCTTTCTTT
CASTFKRGTEAFF
>TRBV29-1|TRBJ1-1|TRBD1|NA
TGCAGCGCCGACAGGGGTACGAACACTGAAGCTTTCTTT
CSADRGTNTEAFF
>TRBV7-9|TRBJ2-5|NA|many
TGTGCCAGCAGCTTAGAACAGGGAAATGGTGGTAAGACCCAGTACTTC
CASSLEQGNGGKTQYF
>TRBV30|TRBJ2-7|NA|NA
TGTGCCTGGAGGAGAGGGCTGGGCGGAGGGGGCTACGAGCAGTACTTC
CAWRRGLGGGGYEQYF
>TRBV4-1|TRBJ2-5|NA|NA
TGCGCCAGCAGCCAAGACGGGACTTATGTCGAGACCCAGTACTTC
CASSQDGTYVETQYF
>TRBV7-2|TRBJ2-5|NA|NA
TGTGCCAGCAGCTACTCAGGTTCCAGCGGGGAGACCCAGTACTTC
CASSYSGSSGETQYF
>TRBV29-1|TRBJ2-1|NA|NA
TGCAGCGTTGTCCGGGAATACAATGAGCAGTTCTTC
CSVVREYNEQFF
>TRBV30|TRBJ2-5|NA|many
TGTGCCCGGGAGCGGAAGGGGCGGGCGGAGACCCAGTACTTC
CARERKGRAETQYF
>TRBV30|TRBJ2-7|NA|many
TGTGCCTGGACTAACTCCTACGAGCAGTACTTC
CAWTNSYEQYF
>TRBV2|TRBJ1-5|TRBD1|NA
TGTGCCAGCACCCCGGGTCAGGGGGCATCTCAGCCCCAGCATTTT
CASTPGQGASQPQHF
>TRBV2|TRBJ2-7|NA|many
TGTGCCAGCAGCCTCGGGGCCTATCCCTACGAGCAGTACTTC
CASSLGAYPYEQYF
>TRBV5-4|TRBJ2-7|NA|many
TGTGCCAGCAGAAGTCGGAGCTCCTACGAGCAGTACTTC
CASRSRSSYEQYF
>TRBV9|TRBJ1-2|TRBD1|NA
TGTGCCAGCAGCGTAGCCCGGGACAGCATTGGGGATGGCTACACCTTC
CASSVARDSIGDGYTF
>TRBV15|TRBJ1-1|NA|NA
TGTGCCACCAGCAGAGAACAGGGCTACGAAGCTTTCTTT
CATSREQGYEAFF
>TRBV5-1|TRBJ2-1|NA|NA
TGCGCCAGCAGCTTGGAGGAACCCTACAATGAGCAGTTCTTC
CASSLEEPYNEQFF
>TRBV27|TRBJ1-2|NA|NA
TGTGCCAGCAGTTTGCCCGGGGAGGGCTACACCTTC
CASSLPGEGYTF
>TRBV7-2|TRBJ2-7|NA|many
TGTGCCAGCAGCTTAGGTGGTCCCTCAAGCGAGCAGTACTTC
CASSLGGPSSEQYF
>TRBV7-2|TRBJ2-7|NA|few
TGTGCCAGCAGCTGGGGTAGGGGTCCTAACGAGCAGTACTTC
CASSWGRGPNEQYF
>TRBV4-1|TRBJ2-7|NA|NA
TGCGCCAGCAGCCTTGCGGTACCCTACGAGCAGTACTTC
CASSLAVPYEQYF
>TRBV6-5|TRBJ2-1|TRBD1|NA
TGTGCCAGCAGGAAGACAGGGGTAAACAATGAGCAGTTCTTC
CASRKTGVNNEQFF
>TRBV27|TRBJ2-5|TRBD2|NA
TGTGCCAGCAGCGGGAGGCTCCAAGAGACCCAGTACTTC
CASSGRLQETQYF
>TRBV5-1|TRBJ2-1|TRBD2|NA
TGCGCCAGCAGCTCCGGGACTAGCGGGAGCAGTGAGCAGTTCTTC
CASSSGTSGSSEQFF
>TRBV27|TRBJ2-7|TRBD1|NA
TGTGCCAGCAGTCTCACAGGGGAACCCTACGAGCAGTACTTC
CASSLTGEPYEQYF
>TRBV27|TRBJ2-7|TRBD2|many
TGTGCCAGCAGTCCTAGCGGTACCTACGAGCAGTACTTC
CASSPSGTYEQYF
>TRBV5-1|TRBJ1-5|NA|NA
TGCGCCAGCAGCACGGAAGTCAATCAGCCCCAGCATTTT
CASSTEVNQPQHF
>TRBV27|TRBJ2-1|TRBD2|few
TGTGCCAGCAGTTCTCTGACTAGCGGGAGGTACAATGAGCAGTTCTTC
CASSSLTSGRYNEQFF
>TRBV30|TRBJ2-7|NA|many
TGTGCCTGGAGCCAGGGGTTGGGTGACTACGAGCAGTACTTC
CAWSQGLGDYEQYF
>TRBV9|TRBJ2-1|NA|many
TGTGCCAGCAGCCCGACCGCGGGGAGCAATGAGCAGTTCTTC
CASSPTAGSNEQFF
>TRBV28|TRBJ2-7|TRBD2|many
TGTGCCAGCAGTTTATGGGGCGGGAGTAAAGACGAGCAGTACTTC
CASSLWGGSKDEQYF
>TRBV5-4|TRBJ2-7|TRBD2|NA
TGCGCCAGCAGCTCGGGACTAGCGGCTTACGAGCAGTACTTC
CASSSGLAAYEQYF
>TRBV11-1|TRBJ2-2|NA|medium-sized
TGTGCCAGACTTCGTCCTCCGGTTCGCGCCGGGGAGCTGTTTTTT
CARLRPPVRAGELFF
>TRBV29-1|TRBJ1-4|NA|NA
TGCAGCGTTGCTCAGGGATCGGAAAAACTGTTTTTT
CSVAQGSEKLFF
>TRBV29-1|TRBJ2-1|TRBD1|NA
TGCAGCGTTTTTTTTACAGGGGGACTCTCCTACAATGAGCAGTTCTTC
CSVFFTGGLSYNEQFF